This T cell receptor beta chain was retrieved from a study of blood T cell repertoires in COVID-19. Assay used: immunoSEQ multiplex PCR; TCRdb lists only in-frame clones, some missing. The sample carries a few hundred thousand clones, around 83% recorded once. This CDR3 comprises 14 residues. V lost 2 bases and J 5 bases, leaving 16 bases between the germline ends. Germline V gene data show CDR1 as GTSNPN and CDR2 as SVGIG (reference sequence). This sequence joins TRBV30 and TRBJ2-7; possible D gene TRBD2, 6 bases. The TCR sequence derives from a woman between 50 and 59 years old with acute or convalescent COVID-19. Sequencing was carried out using peripheral blood. The CDR3 nucleotides are TGTGCCTGGAGTCGGGACTGGGGGAGGAACGAGCAGTACTTC. Translated: CAWSRDWGRNEQYF.